A selection of T cell receptor beta chains follows, all from one sample in a study of cytomegalovirus exposure and HLA in healthy donors. The protocol was immunoSEQ multiplex PCR, while the TCRdb copy is restricted to in-frame clones and leaves out a portion. The sample totals about 200,000 clones. Sequencing input: PBMCs. The receptor source for this set is a man aged 25 to 45 in good health and CMV-seronegative. CDR3s include the opening cysteine and the closing phenylalanine or tryptophan. D genes are given only for firm matches.

V gene	J gene	D gene	CDR3 DNA	CDR3 protein
TRBV9	TRBJ2-3	-	TGTGCCAGCAGCATAGGGGGGGGAACAGATACGCAGTATTTT	CASSIGGGTDTQYF
TRBV5-4	TRBJ2-7	TRBD2	TGTGCCAGCAGGACTAGCGAGACCTACGAGCAGTACTTC	CASRTSETYEQYF
TRBV18	TRBJ1-1	-	TGTGCCAGCTCACCAGAGCTCAGGCGGGCAGAGACTGAAGCTTTCTTT	CASSPELRRAETEAFF
TRBV6-1	TRBJ1-4	-	TGTGCCAGCACACACGCAACTAATGAAAAACTGTTTTTT	CASTHATNEKLFF
TRBV18	TRBJ2-1	TRBD2	TGTGCCAGCTCTCTCACGGGGACTAGTGGTCTAGATGAGCAGTTCTTC	CASSLTGTSGLDEQFF
TRBV6-5	TRBJ1-1	TRBD1	TGTGCCAGCACTACGGGACAGGGGGCGGTCACTGAAGCTTTCTTT	CASTTGQGAVTEAFF
TRBV7-2	TRBJ1-5	-	TGTGCCAGCAGCCCGGATACTTACAGGGCCGACAATCAGCCCCAGCATTTT	CASSPDTYRADNQPQHF
TRBV30	TRBJ1-4	TRBD1	TGTGCCTGGAGTGTACAGGGGACCGAAAAACTGTTTTTT	CAWSVQGTEKLFF
TRBV27	TRBJ1-1	TRBD1	TGTGCCAGCAGTACCGCCGGGACAGCGTATGAAGCTTTCTTT	CASSTAGTAYEAFF
TRBV5-4	TRBJ1-1	TRBD1	TGTGCCAGCAGCCCGGACAGGTTTAACACTGAAGCTTTCTTT	CASSPDRFNTEAFF
TRBV30	TRBJ2-5	TRBD2	TGTGCCTGGAGTGTCCTGAATAGCGGGGGGTACCAAGAGACCCAGTACTTC	CAWSVLNSGGYQETQYF
TRBV28	TRBJ2-1	TRBD2	TGTGCCAGCGGATCCGGGACTAGCGGGAGGCGCGGGCAGTTCTTC	CASGSGTSGRRGQFF
TRBV30	TRBJ1-4	TRBD1	TGTGCCTGGAGTAAAACAGGGGTTGAAGAAAAACTGTTTTTT	CAWSKTGVEEKLFF
TRBV29-1	TRBJ2-2	TRBD1	TGCAGCGTTGTAGGGGGACAGGGGTACGCGAACACCGGGGAGCTGTTTTTT	CSVVGGQGYANTGELFF
TRBV9	TRBJ2-5	-	TGTGCCAGCAGCACAGCCGGGAACCCGAGGGAGACCCAGTACTTC	CASSTAGNPRETQYF
TRBV19	TRBJ1-5	-	TGTGCCAGTAGTATAGATTTGTCCGGGGAACGGAATCAGCCCCAGCATTTT	CASSIDLSGERNQPQHF
TRBV9	TRBJ2-5	-	TGTGCCAGCAGCGGCCAGTTGGGCCCCCAAGAGACCCAGTACTTC	CASSGQLGPQETQYF
TRBV12-5	TRBJ2-5	TRBD2	TGTGCTAGCTCATCACAAGCCGGGGGGAGAGAGACCCAGTACTTC	CASSSQAGGRETQYF
TRBV6-1	TRBJ2-3	TRBD2	TGTGCCAGCTGTGATAGCGGGGGGTTCCCAGATACGCAGTATTTT	CASCDSGGFPDTQYF
TRBV5-6	TRBJ2-2	TRBD1	TGTGCCAGCAGCCCCGGGACAGCCGAACGGGAGCTGTTTTTT	CASSPGTAERELFF
TRBV27	TRBJ2-7	TRBD2	TGTGCCAGCAGTTTACGGGGGGGAATTTCCTACGAGCAGTACTTC	CASSLRGGISYEQYF
TRBV2	TRBJ1-1	-	TGTGCCAGCTGCAGGGAGAACACTGAAGCTTTCTTT	CASCRENTEAFF
TRBV29-1	TRBJ2-3	-	TGCAGCTCCCGAGATGGGCAGGAGGCAGATACGCAGTATTTT	CSSRDGQEADTQYF
TRBV27	TRBJ1-4	-	TGTGCCAGCAGTTTTAGGGGTGAAAAACTGTTTTTT	CASSFRGEKLFF
TRBV7-9	TRBJ1-6	TRBD1	TGTGCCTTAACCTCGGGACAGTATAATTCACCCCTCCACTTT	CALTSGQYNSPLHF
TRBV11-2	TRBJ1-2	-	TGTGCCAGCAGCTTAGAGGGCAGGGCAGAAATGGGCTACACCTTC	CASSLEGRAEMGYTF
TRBV6-6	TRBJ2-1	-	TGTGCCAGCAGTTACTCTCGGGTCTCCAATGAGCAGTTCTTC	CASSYSRVSNEQFF
TRBV19	TRBJ1-2	-	TGTGCCAGTCAGCGGGCGGACACCCTTATCTATGGCTACACCTTC	CASQRADTLIYGYTF
TRBV7-3	TRBJ2-2	-	TGTGCCAGCAGCTCCCAGGGGTCCGGGGAGCTGTTTTTT	CASSSQGSGELFF
TRBV6-5	TRBJ1-5	TRBD1	TGTGCCAGCAGTTCGGGACAGTCTAGTCAGCCCCAGCATTTT	CASSSGQSSQPQHF
TRBV10-3	TRBJ1-2	TRBD1	TGTGCCATCCGGGACAGGGATAACTATGGCTACACCTTC	CAIRDRDNYGYTF
TRBV19	TRBJ1-3	-	TGTGCCAGCCGCCTTTGGACAGCCTCTGGAAACACCATATATTTT	CASRLWTASGNTIYF
TRBV4-2	TRBJ2-7	TRBD1	TGTGCCAGCAGCCAATTCGGACAGGGGAAATCCTACGAGCAGTACTTC	CASSQFGQGKSYEQYF
TRBV7-2	TRBJ1-5	-	TGTGCCAGCAGCTTAGACACAGGAATTTGGGGCCAGCCCCAGCATTTT	CASSLDTGIWGQPQHF
TRBV25-1	TRBJ1-3	TRBD1	TGTGCCAGCAGGGACAGGGAGAGAACCATATATTTT	CASRDRERTIYF
TRBV29-1	TRBJ1-1	-	TGCAGCGTGCAACCACGCCGGGAGGTGGTGGACACTGAAGCTTTCTTT	CSVQPRREVVDTEAFF
TRBV28	TRBJ1-3	-	TGTGCCAGCAGCCCGGACAGAATGGGAGGAAACACCATATATTTT	CASSPDRMGGNTIYF
TRBV7-9	TRBJ1-2	-	TGTGCCAGCAGCTTAGACAGCAACTATGGCTACACCTTC	CASSLDSNYGYTF
TRBV28	TRBJ1-5	TRBD1	TGTGCCAGCAGTTCCGGACAGGGACCTAGCCAGCCCCAGCATTTT	CASSSGQGPSQPQHF
TRBV7-9	TRBJ1-2	-	TGTGCCAGCAGCTTAGGACAGCCTAACTATGGCTACACCTTC	CASSLGQPNYGYTF
TRBV10-1	TRBJ2-5	TRBD2	TGCGCCAGCAGTTCCAGCGCCCTCGGGGGGGAGACCCAGTACTTC	CASSSSALGGETQYF
TRBV18	TRBJ2-7	-	TGTGCCAGCTCACCGCCAGGACAGCCCACCTACGAGCAGTACTTC	CASSPPGQPTYEQYF
TRBV28	TRBJ1-3	TRBD1	TGTGCCAGCAGTTCCACCGGGACAGGGGCTGGAAACACCATATATTTT	CASSSTGTGAGNTIYF
TRBV5-5	TRBJ2-7	TRBD2	TGTGCCAGCTCCCAAGGGGCTAGCGGGAGTAGGTACGAGCAGTACTTC	CASSQGASGSRYEQYF
TRBV27	TRBJ1-4	-	TGTGCCAGCAGTTTATATCCAGGGGCCGCGGGACTGTTTTTT	CASSLYPGAAGLFF